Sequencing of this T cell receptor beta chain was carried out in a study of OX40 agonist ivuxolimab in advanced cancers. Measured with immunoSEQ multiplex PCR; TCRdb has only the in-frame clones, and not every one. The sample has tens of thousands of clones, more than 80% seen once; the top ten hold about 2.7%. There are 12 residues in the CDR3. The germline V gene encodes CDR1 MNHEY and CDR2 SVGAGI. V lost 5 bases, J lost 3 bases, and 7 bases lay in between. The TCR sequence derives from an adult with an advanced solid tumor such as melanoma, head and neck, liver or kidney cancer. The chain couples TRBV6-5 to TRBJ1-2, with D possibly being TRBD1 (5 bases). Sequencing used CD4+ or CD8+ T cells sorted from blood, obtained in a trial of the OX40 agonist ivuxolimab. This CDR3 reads CASSQGHYGYTF. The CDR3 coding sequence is TGTGCCAGCAGTCAGGGACACTATGGCTACACCTTC.